These 9 T cell receptor beta chains were all obtained from the same sample, sequenced in a study of cytomegalovirus exposure and HLA in healthy donors. The method was immunoSEQ multiplex PCR; TCRdb's version includes in-frame clones alone and lacks a portion of them. The table lists 45,000 to 65,000 clones, roughly 93% of them singletons. The specimen sequenced was PBMCs. The receptors come from a woman aged 18-29 years in good health and CMV-seropositive.

The chain employs TRBV4-1 and TRBJ2-7, with D possibly matching TRBD1 (5 bases). This CDR3 has 14 amino acids. V was cut by 1 base and J by 3 bases, with 10 bases left in between. Per the germline V gene, CDR1 is MGHRA and CDR2 is YSYEKL. The CDR3: CASSQVGQGYEQYF. CDR3 nucleotide sequence: TGCGCCAGCAGCCAAGTGGGGCAGGGCTACGAGCAGTACTTC.

The rearrangement uses TRBV20-1 and TRBJ2-3; no clear D. Germline CDR1 and CDR2: DFQATT and SNEGSKA (reference sequence). This CDR3 is 10 amino acids long. The V end lost 7 bases, the J end lost 4 bases, and 6 bases lay between the germline ends. The CDR3, as DNA: TGCAGTGTGCGCGCAGATACGCAGTATTTT. Amino acids: CSVRADTQYF.

The sample holds one count of this clone. V usage is TRBV9 and J usage is TRBJ1-1, with D possibly matching TRBD1 (5 bases). The CDR3 extends over 13 amino acids. CDR1 is SGDLS and CDR2 is YYNGEE in the germline V gene. V lost 2 bases, J lost 4 bases, and 9 bases lay in between. CDR3 DNA: TGTGCCAGCAGCGTCTGGGGGGGCACTGAAGCTTTCTTT. Its protein product is CASSVWGGTEAFF.

This clone was observed a single time. V gene TRBV29-1 combines with J gene TRBJ2-7; 9 bases align to TRBD1. This CDR3 is 15 amino acids long. V shed 3 bases and J 7 bases; nucleotides not matched to a gene: 13. In germline, CDR1 is SQVTM, CDR2 ANQGSEA. This CDR3 is CSVDHPPGQGGEQYF. The CDR3 DNA reads TGCAGCGTTGACCATCCCCCGGGACAGGGAGGGGAGCAGTACTTC.

The chain links TRBV27 to TRBJ2-5; 14 bases agree with TRBD2. This CDR3 spans 16 amino acids. CDR1 and CDR2 from the germline V gene are MNHEY and SMNVEV (reference sequence). Trimming took 0 bases from V and 7 from J; bases not matched to a gene: 4. In DNA, the CDR3 is TGTGCCAGCAGTTTATCCGGGACTAGCGGGGGAGCGACCCAGTACTTC. Its protein is CASSLSGTSGGATQYF.

The count of this clone is one. The CDR3 DNA reads as TGCGCCAGCAGCCAAGAAGTTACAGGGGATTTTCTCGGCTACACCTTC. Protein product: CASSQEVTGDFLGYTF. The chain combines TRBV4-1 with TRBJ1-2; 7 bases match TRBD1. The CDR3 contains 16 residues. In germline, CDR1 is MGHRA, CDR2 YSYEKL. Trimming at V came to 0 bases and at J to 8 bases, leaving 12 bases not matched to a gene.

This clone has just a few counts. This chain joins TRBV11-2 and TRBJ2-5, with a tentative D call TRBD2 (5 bases). The CDR3 spans 12 residues. Germline-derived CDR1 and CDR2 are SGHAT and FQNNGV. Trimming stripped 5 bases from V and 7 bases from J, with 11 bases between. CDR3 protein: CASSQPGGTQYF. In DNA, the CDR3 is TGTGCCAGCAGCCAACCCGGAGGGACCCAGTACTTC.

The J gene is TRBJ2-1, the V gene TRBV6-1; 9 nucleotides line up with TRBD2. Per germline, CDR1 MNHNS and CDR2 SASEGT. There are 14 residues in the CDR3. Germline trimming cut 4 bases from V and 10 bases from J; bases unmatched to any gene: 8. The DNA of the CDR3 is TGTGCCAGCAGTGGAGGCGGGGGGGCCGCCGAGCAGTTCTTC. Its protein product is CASSGGGGAAEQFF.

A single count supports this clone. The V call is TRBV11-2, the J call TRBJ2-3, with TRBD2 matching over 10 bases. CDR1 SGHAT and CDR2 FQNNGV come from the germline V gene. The CDR3 length is 13 residues. Trimming cost V 6 bases and J 6 bases; bases outside gene matches: 3. The CDR3 coding sequence is TGTGCCAGCAGACTAGCGGGGCCCGATACGCAGTATTTT. It encodes CASRLAGPDTQYF.